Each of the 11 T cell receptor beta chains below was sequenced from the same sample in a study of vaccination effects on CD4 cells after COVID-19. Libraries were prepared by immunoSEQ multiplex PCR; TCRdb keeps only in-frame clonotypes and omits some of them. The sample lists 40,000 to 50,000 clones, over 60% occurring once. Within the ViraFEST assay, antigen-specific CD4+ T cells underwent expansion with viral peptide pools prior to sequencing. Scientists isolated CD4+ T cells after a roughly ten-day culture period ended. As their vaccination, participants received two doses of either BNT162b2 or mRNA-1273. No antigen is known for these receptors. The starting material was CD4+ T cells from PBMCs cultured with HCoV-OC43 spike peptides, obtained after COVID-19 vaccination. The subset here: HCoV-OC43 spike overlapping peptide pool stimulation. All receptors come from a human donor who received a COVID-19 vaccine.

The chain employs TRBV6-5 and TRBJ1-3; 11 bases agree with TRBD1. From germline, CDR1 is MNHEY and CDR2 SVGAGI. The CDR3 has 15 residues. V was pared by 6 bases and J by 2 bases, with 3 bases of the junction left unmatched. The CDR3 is CASRWTGGTGNTIYF. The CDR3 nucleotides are TGTGCCAGCAGATGGACAGGGGGCACTGGAAACACCATATATTTT.

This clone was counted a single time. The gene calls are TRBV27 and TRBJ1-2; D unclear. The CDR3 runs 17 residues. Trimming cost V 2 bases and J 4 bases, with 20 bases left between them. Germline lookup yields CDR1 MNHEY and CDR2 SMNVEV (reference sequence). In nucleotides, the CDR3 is TGTGCCAGCAGTTTAACCCCAGCAGGCCCGGGGTCCTATGGCTACACCTTC. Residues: CASSLTPAGPGSYGYTF.

In nucleotides, the CDR3 is TGCGCCAGCAGCTTGTATGGCAATGAGCAGTTCTTC. Protein sequence: CASSLYGNEQFF. This chain links TRBV5-1 with TRBJ2-1; no definite D call. V lost 1 base and J 6 bases, leaving 5 bases between the germline ends. The CDR3 extends over 12 amino acids. Germline lookup yields CDR1 SGHRS and CDR2 YFSETQ.

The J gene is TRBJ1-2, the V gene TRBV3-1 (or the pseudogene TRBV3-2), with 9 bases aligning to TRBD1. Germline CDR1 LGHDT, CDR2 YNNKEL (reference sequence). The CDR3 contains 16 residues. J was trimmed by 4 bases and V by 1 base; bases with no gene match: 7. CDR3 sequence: CASSQVTGGRGYGYTF. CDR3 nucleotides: TGTGCCAGCAGCCAAGTAACAGGGGGCCGCGGCTATGGCTACACCTTC.

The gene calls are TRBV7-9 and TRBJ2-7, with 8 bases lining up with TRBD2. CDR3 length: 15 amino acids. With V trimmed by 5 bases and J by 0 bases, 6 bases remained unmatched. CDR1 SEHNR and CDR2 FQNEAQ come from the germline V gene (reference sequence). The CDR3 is CASSPLAESSYEQYF. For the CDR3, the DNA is TGTGCCAGCAGCCCACTAGCGGAGAGCTCCTACGAGCAGTACTTC.

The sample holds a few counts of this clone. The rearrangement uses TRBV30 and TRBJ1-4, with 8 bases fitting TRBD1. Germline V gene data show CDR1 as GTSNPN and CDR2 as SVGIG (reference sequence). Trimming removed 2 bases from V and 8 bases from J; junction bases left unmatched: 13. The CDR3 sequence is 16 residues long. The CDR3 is CAWSLFGAGGQEKLFF. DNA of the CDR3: TGTGCCTGGAGTCTGTTTGGGGCAGGGGGCCAGGAAAAACTGTTTTTT.

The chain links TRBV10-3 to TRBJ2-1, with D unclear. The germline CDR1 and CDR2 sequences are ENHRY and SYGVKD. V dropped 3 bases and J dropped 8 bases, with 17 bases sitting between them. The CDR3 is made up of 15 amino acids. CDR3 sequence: CAISDDWARSDEQFF. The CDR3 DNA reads TGTGCCATCAGTGACGACTGGGCTAGGAGTGATGAGCAGTTCTTC.

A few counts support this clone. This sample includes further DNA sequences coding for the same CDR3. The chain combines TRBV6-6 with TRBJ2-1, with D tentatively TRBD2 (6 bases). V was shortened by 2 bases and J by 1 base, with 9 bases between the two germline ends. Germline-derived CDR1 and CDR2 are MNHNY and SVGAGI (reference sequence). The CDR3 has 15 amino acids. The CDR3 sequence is CASSYEAGSYNEQFF. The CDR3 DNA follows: TGTGCCAGCAGTTACGAGGCGGGGTCCTACAATGAGCAGTTCTTC.

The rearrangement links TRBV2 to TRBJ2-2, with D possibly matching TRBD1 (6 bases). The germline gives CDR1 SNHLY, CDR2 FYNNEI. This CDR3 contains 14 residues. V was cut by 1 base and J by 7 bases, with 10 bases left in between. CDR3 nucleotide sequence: TGTGCCAGCAGTGAAGACAGGGTGGTCGGGGAGCTGTTTTTT. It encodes CASSEDRVVGELFF.

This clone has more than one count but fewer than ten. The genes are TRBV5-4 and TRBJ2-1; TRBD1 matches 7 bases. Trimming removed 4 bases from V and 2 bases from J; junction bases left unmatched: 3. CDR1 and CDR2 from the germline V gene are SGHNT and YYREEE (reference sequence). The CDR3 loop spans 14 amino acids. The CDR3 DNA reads TGTGCCAGCAGCCTGACAGGGCCCTACAATGAGCAGTTCTTC. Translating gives CASSLTGPYNEQFF.

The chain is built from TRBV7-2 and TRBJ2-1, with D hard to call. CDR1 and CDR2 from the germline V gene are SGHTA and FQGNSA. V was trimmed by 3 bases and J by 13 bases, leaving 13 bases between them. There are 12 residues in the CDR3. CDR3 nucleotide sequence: TGTGCCAGCAGCTTTCTCGGCCAGACCCAGTTCTTC. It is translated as CASSFLGQTQFF.